Below are 19 T cell receptor beta chains sequenced from a single sample in a study of blood T cells in healthy people across ages. The authors ran a second PCR of 7 to 11 cycles using a sample-barcoded 5' primer and a J-beta primer mix. TCRdb itself ran the 5' RACE reads through MiXCR, one entry per CDR3 protein. The table shows nearly 1 million distinct CDR3 sequences, with roughly 51% occurring only once. Material: blood. These receptors all stem from a woman aged 55 to 70 in good health.

The chain couples TRBV2 to TRBJ2-3; a weak D match, TRBD2 (5 bases). V lost 7 bases, J lost 4 bases, and 12 bases lay in between. In germline, CDR1 is SNHLY, CDR2 FYNNEI. The CDR3 covers 13 residues. DNA of the CDR3: TGTGCCAGCAATGGAGGAAGGGCAGATACGCAGTATTTT. It encodes CASNGGRADTQYF.

The CDR3 reads CSAPRQGVHEQYF. The CDR3 DNA sequence: TGCAGTGCCCCCAGACAGGGTGTTCACGAGCAGTACTTC. The chain uses TRBV20-1 and TRBJ2-7, with 7 bases aligning to TRBD1. The trim removed 6 bases at V and 5 bases at J, leaving 10 bases unmatched. Germline lookup yields CDR1 DFQATT and CDR2 SNEGSKA (reference sequence). This CDR3 has 13 amino acids.

The chain carries TRBV5-1 and TRBJ2-7, with 10 positions matching TRBD2. CDR1 SGHRS and CDR2 YFSETQ come from the germline V gene. The CDR3 length is 14 residues. The V and J ends lost 4 bases and 3 bases, in that order; junction bases with no gene match: 4. The CDR3 protein is CASSNPSGSYEQYF. For the CDR3, the DNA is TGCGCCAGCAGCAACCCTAGCGGGAGCTACGAGCAGTACTTC.

A few counts support this clonotype. V and J are TRBV7-2 and TRBJ2-5, with a weak D call TRBD2 (6 bases). V shed 2 bases and J shed 5 bases, with 18 bases lying between them. Germline CDR1 and CDR2: SGHTA and FQGNSA. This CDR3 region has 16 residues. Here the CDR3 reads CASSLPGRGPMETQYF. CDR3 coding DNA: TGTGCCAGCAGCTTACCCGGGAGAGGACCCATGGAGACCCAGTACTTC.

This clonotype has just a few counts. The chain links TRBV28 to TRBJ2-7; tentative D call: TRBD2 (6 bases). CDR3 length equals 14 residues. Germline CDR1 is MDHEN and CDR2 is SYDVKM. V was clipped by 11 bases and J by 2 bases, with 19 bases between them. The CDR3 DNA follows: TGTGCCGTCGGAGCACCGGGAGACCCCTACGAGCAGTACTTC. Its protein product is CAVGAPGDPYEQYF. The full variable domain, its missing parts supplied by reference TRBV28 and TRBJ2-7, is DVKVTQSSRYLVKRTGEKVFLECVQDMDHENMFWYRQDPGLGLRLIYFSYDVKMKEKGDIPEGYSVSREKKERFSLILESASTNQTSMYLCAVGAPGDPYEQYFGPGTRLTVT.

The table lists this clonotype with a count of one. The chain is built from TRBV3-1 and TRBJ2-5; D might be TRBD2 (5 bases). This CDR3 comprises 14 residues. Trimming stripped 2 bases from V and 4 bases from J, with 11 bases between. From germline, CDR1 is LGHDT and CDR2 YNNKEL (reference sequence). The CDR3 coding sequence is TGTGCCAGCAGCCAAAAGCGGACCATAGAGACCCAGTACTTC. It yields the protein CASSQKRTIETQYF.

Regarding this clonotype: The junction and the germline gene differ at one end; a read error may be behind it. V gene TRBV15 combines with J gene TRBJ2-5; 9 bases align to TRBD2. CDR3 size: 19 residues. From germline, CDR1 is LNHNV and CDR2 YYDKDF (reference sequence). The CDR3 nucleotides are TGTGCCACCAGCAGGAAGTGGGCGGGTAGCGGGAGAGCTGGAGAGACCCAGTACTTT. As protein: CATSRKWAGSGRAGETQYF.

The chain has TRBV4-1 and TRBJ2-7, with D perhaps being TRBD1 or TRBD2 (5 bases each). Deletions cut 8 bases from V and 2 bases from J, with 19 bases between. Germline V gene lookup returns CDR1 MGHRA and CDR2 YSYEKL. This CDR3 has 15 residues. The CDR3 nucleotides are TGCGCCAGCCAGAGGTACGAGGGGTCCCCCTACGAGCAGTACTTC. This codes for CASQRYEGSPYEQYF.

This clonotype was seen a few times. This rearrangement joins TRBV28 to TRBJ2-7; D is ambiguous. Trimming stripped 1 base from V and 1 base from J, with 8 bases between. This CDR3 comprises 14 residues. Looked up from germline, CDR1 is MDHEN and CDR2 is SYDVKM. The CDR3 region is CASSLFRSSYEQYF. In nucleotides, the CDR3 is TGTGCCAGCAGTTTATTCAGATCTTCCTACGAGCAGTACTTC.

The chain links TRBV20-1 to TRBJ2-1, with 10 nucleotides matching TRBD2. Germline CDR1 DFQATT, CDR2 SNEGSKA (reference sequence). The CDR3 consists of 16 residues. The junction had 10 bases not matched to a gene; V was cut back by 2 bases and J by 6 bases. The CDR3 here is CSARPPVRLAGNEQFF. The CDR3 nucleotides are TGCAGTGCTAGACCCCCCGTCCGACTAGCGGGCAATGAGCAGTTCTTC.

The gene calls are TRBV20-1 and TRBJ1-2, with D possibly being TRBD1 (5 bases). This CDR3 comprises 13 residues. Deletions cut 5 bases from V and 4 bases from J, with 14 bases between. Germline CDR1 DFQATT, CDR2 SNEGSKA (reference sequence). The CDR3 loop reads CSAWDGNSYGYTF. The CDR3 region has the DNA TGCAGTGCTTGGGACGGGAATTCCTATGGCTACACCTTC.

The chain couples TRBV28 to TRBJ2-7; D is ambiguous. TRBJ2-5 matches the DNA end more closely, so the J call is doubtful. This CDR3 comprises 14 residues. Germline assignment: CDR1 MDHEN and CDR2 SYDVKM. CDR3 region: CASSFRLLGETQYF. DNA for the CDR3: TGTGCCAGCAGTTTTCGCCTATTGGGGGAGACCCAGTACTTC.

The V and J genes are TRBV20-1 and TRBJ2-7; no definite D call. This CDR3 is 14 amino acids long. Per the germline V gene, CDR1 is DFQATT and CDR2 is SNEGSKA (reference sequence). V lost 0 bases, J lost 2 bases, and 11 bases lay in between. This CDR3 is CSARDLRLPYEQYF. CDR3 coding DNA: TGCAGTGCTAGAGATTTGAGACTCCCCTACGAGCAGTACTTC.

This chain joins TRBV6-2 or TRBV6-3 and TRBJ2-7, with no clear D. V was cut by 6 bases and J by 5 bases, with 11 bases left in between. This CDR3 region has 12 residues. In germline, CDR1 is MNHEY, CDR2 SVGEGT. The CDR3, as DNA: TGTGCCAGCAGGCTAGACACCCACGAGCAGTACTTC. It is translated as CASRLDTHEQYF.

Many counts were recorded for this clonotype. The chain combines TRBV11-2 with TRBJ2-1; 8 nucleotides agree with TRBD2. J lost 1 base, V lost 5 bases, and 7 bases had no gene match. There are 16 residues in the CDR3. Germline V CDR1 and CDR2: SGHAT, FQNNGV. CDR3 amino acids: CASSLNSGMSYNEQFF. The CDR3 coding sequence is TGTGCCAGCAGCCTAAATAGCGGGATGTCCTACAATGAGCAGTTCTTC. Using reference TRBV11-2 and TRBJ2-1 for the parts outside the CDR3, the full variable domain is EAGVAQSPRYKIIEKRQSVAFWCNPISGHATLYWYQQILGQGPKLLIQFQNNGVVDDSQLPKDRFSAERLKGVDSTLKIQPAKLEDSAVYLCASSLNSGMSYNEQFFGPGTRLTVL.

The genes are TRBV4-2 and TRBJ2-1, with a possible D match to TRBD2 (5 bases). Trimming removed 0 bases from V and 7 bases from J, with 19 bases in between. Germline-derived CDR1 and CDR2 are LGHNA and YNFKEQ. This CDR3 has 17 residues. In DNA, the CDR3 is TGTGCCAGCAGCCAAGATCGGGTGGGAGAGGGTATTAATGAGCAGTTCTTC. It is translated as CASSQDRVGEGINEQFF.

This chain connects TRBV6-2 or TRBV6-3 to TRBJ2-7; perhaps D is TRBD1 or TRBD2 (5 bases each). The CDR3 has 14 amino acids. Germline V gives CDR1 MNHEY, CDR2 SVGEGT. The V end was cut by 8 bases, the J end by 4 bases, with 18 bases between. CDR3 region: CASCAGSVSYEQYF. The DNA for the CDR3 is TGTGCCAGCTGTGCAGGGAGCGTCTCATACGAGCAGTACTTC.

The chain couples TRBV5-1 to TRBJ2-1; 7 positions match TRBD2. J lost 9 bases, V lost 4 bases, and 13 bases had no gene match. This CDR3 is 15 amino acids long. CDR1 and CDR2 from the germline V gene are SGHRS and YFSETQ. CDR3 bases: TGCGCCAGCAGCCTCCACGGCCTAGCGGACGGTGAGCAGTTCTTC. Translation gives CASSLHGLADGEQFF.

The table lists this clonotype with many counts. V gene TRBV27 combines with J gene TRBJ2-1, with TRBD2 matching 9 bases. The CDR3 spans 15 residues. Germline values: CDR1 MNHEY, CDR2 SMNVEV (reference sequence). With 4 bases clipped from V and 2 bases from J, the junction kept 3 bases outside the gene matches. CDR3 sequence reads: CASSSLAGTYNEQFF. CDR3 sequence (DNA): TGTGCCAGCAGTTCTCTAGCGGGAACCTACAATGAGCAGTTCTTC.